This paragraph covers one TCR beta chain sequence. The antigen remains unidentified. Investigators spread the genomic DNA of each subset evenly over several immunoSEQ plates. The method was immunoSEQ multiplex PCR; TCRdb's version includes in-frame clones alone and lacks a portion of them. The sample holds roughly 1,500,000 clones, 98% to 99% seen once. This entry belongs to a study of shared clonotypes between healthy human individuals. Regarding the study as a whole: Despite large depth, sorted-subset datasets appeared incompletely sequenced. Estimated richness was generally greater in naive than memory subsets.

Partitioning of CD4+ cells yielded a CD45RA+ naive subset and a CD45RA-negative memory subset. The CDR3 consists of 12 residues. The V gene's germline CDR1 is SGHTA and CDR2 FQGNSA. The V end was cut by 5 bases, the J end by 4 bases, with 6 bases between. The sequenced material came from naive CD4+ T cells sorted from blood. Documented subset: CD45RA+ positively selected. This TCR derives from a man aged 25-40 years in good health. The gene calls are TRBV7-2 and TRBJ2-1, with D unresolved. The chain's CDR3 is CASSLNYNEQFF. CDR3 nucleotides: TGTGCCAGCAGCCTGAATTACAATGAGCAGTTCTTC.